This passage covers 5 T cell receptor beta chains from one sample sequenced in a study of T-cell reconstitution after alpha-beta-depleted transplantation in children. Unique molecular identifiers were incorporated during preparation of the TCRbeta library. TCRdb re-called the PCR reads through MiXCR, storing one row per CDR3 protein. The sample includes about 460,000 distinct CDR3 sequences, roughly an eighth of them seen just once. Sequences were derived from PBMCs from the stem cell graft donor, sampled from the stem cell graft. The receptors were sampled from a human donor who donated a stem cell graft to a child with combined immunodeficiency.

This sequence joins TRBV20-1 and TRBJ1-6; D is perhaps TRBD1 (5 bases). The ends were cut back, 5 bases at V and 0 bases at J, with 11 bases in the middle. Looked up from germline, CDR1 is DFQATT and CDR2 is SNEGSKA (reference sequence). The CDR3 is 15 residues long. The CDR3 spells CSALTVSSYNSPLHF. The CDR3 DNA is TGCAGTGCTTTGACAGTGAGCTCCTATAATTCACCCCTCCACTTT.

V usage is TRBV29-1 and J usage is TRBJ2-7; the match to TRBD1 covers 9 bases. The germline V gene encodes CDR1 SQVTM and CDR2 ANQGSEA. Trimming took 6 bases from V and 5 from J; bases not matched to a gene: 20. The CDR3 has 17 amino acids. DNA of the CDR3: TGCAGCGTATTGGATCCCGGGACAGGGAGTGGTTCTGACGAGCAGTACTTC. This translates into CSVLDPGTGSGSDEQYF.

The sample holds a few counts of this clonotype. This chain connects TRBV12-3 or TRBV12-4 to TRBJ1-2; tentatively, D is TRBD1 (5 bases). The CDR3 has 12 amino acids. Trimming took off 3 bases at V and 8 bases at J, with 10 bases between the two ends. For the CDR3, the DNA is TGTGCCAGCAGTTTTGGACATTACGGCTACACCTTC. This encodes CASSFGHYGYTF.

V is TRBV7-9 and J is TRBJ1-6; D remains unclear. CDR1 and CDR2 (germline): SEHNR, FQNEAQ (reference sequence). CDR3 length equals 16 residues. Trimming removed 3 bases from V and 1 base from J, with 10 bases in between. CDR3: CASSFWLASYNSPLHF. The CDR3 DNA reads TGTGCCAGCAGCTTTTGGTTGGCATCCTATAATTCACCCCTCCACTTT.

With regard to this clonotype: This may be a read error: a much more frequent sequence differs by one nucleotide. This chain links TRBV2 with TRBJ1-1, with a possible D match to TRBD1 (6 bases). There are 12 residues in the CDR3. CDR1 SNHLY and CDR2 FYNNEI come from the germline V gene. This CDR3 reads CASSEQGTEASF. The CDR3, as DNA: TGTGCCAGCAGCGAACAGGGCACTGAAGCTTCCTTT.